Described below is a single TCR beta chain sequence and its context. Participants were aged about 18 to 100 years, lived in 20 to 25 US areas, and enrolled virtually. Up to 2 weeks before entering the study, exposed participants had met a COVID-19 case. Authors' data handling: Amplified reference gene primers provided the basis for estimating nucleated cell counts. The protocol was immunoSEQ multiplex PCR, while the TCRdb copy is restricted to in-frame clones and leaves out a portion. D and trimming were read from the DNA, whereas the V and J calls and clone size are those reported in that table. Seen here are hundreds of thousands of clones, 85% to 90% observed once, and the top ten hold around 1%. This sample stems from a study of blood T cell repertoires in COVID-19. Germline V gives CDR1 SNHLY, CDR2 FYNNEI. V shed 7 bases and J 4 bases; nucleotides not matched to a gene: 9. The CDR3 contains 14 residues.

V usage is TRBV2 and J usage is TRBJ1-1; TRBD1 aligns across 7 bases. The sample was PBMCs or T cells enriched from blood (not recorded which). This clonotype was sampled from a middle-aged man who had been exposed to COVID-19. DNA for the CDR3: TGTGCCAGCAACCGGGGGGGGGACAGCACTGAAGCTTTCTTT. Protein product: CASNRGGDSTEAFF.